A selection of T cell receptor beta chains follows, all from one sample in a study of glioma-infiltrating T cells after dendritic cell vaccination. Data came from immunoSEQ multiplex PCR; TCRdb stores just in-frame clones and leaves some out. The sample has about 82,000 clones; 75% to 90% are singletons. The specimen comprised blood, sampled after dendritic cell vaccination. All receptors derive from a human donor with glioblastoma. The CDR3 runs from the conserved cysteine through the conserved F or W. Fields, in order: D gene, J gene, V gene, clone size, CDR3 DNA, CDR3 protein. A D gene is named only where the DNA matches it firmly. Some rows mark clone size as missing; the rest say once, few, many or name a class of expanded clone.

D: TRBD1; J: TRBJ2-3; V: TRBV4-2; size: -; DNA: TGTGCCAGCAGCCAAGATGCGGGACAGGGCTTAGTCGACACAGATACGCAGTATTTT; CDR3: CASSQDAGQGLVDTDTQYF
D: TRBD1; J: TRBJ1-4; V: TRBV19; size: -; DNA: TGTGCCAGTGGCAGGGGGAGTCGGTATGAAAAACTGTTTTTT; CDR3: CASGRGSRYEKLFF
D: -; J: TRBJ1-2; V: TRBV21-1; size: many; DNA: TGTGCCAGCAGCAAGGTAGGGGGTACTTATGGCTACACCTTC; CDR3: CASSKVGGTYGYTF
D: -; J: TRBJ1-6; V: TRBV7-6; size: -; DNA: TGTGCCAGCAGCTGGAGCTCCTATAATTCACCCCTCCACTTT; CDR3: CASSWSSYNSPLHF
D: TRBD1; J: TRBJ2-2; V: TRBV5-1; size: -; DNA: TGCGCCAGCAGCTTGGAAGGACAGGGGAGGGCCGGGGAGCTGTTTTTT; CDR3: CASSLEGQGRAGELFF
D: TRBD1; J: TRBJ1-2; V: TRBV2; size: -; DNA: TGTGCCAGCAGTGAGGCGGGACAGGGGCGTTATGGCTACACCTTC; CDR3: CASSEAGQGRYGYTF
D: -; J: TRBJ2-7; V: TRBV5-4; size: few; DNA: TGTGCCAGCAGCCGCCAGACAGGACAATACGAGCAGTACTTC; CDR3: CASSRQTGQYEQYF
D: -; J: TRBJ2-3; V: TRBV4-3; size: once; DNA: TGCGCCAGCAGCCAAGTAGGCCGGACAGACACAGATACGCAGTATTTT; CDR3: CASSQVGRTDTDTQYF
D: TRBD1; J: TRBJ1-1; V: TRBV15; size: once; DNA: TGTGCCACCAGCAGATCAGGGGGCCAGGGGAACACTGAAGCTTTCTTT; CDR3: CATSRSGGQGNTEAFF
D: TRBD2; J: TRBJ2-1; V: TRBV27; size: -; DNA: TGTGCCAGCACCCCTATTGAGAATAGAGCGGGGAGGGATGAGCAGTTCTTC; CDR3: CASTPIENRAGRDEQFF
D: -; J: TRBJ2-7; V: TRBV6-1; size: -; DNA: TGTGCCAGCAGTGTTCGCAGGGTTTCCTACGAGCAGTACTTC; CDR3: CASSVRRVSYEQYF
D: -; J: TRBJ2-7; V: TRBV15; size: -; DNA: TGTGCCACCAGCAGAGAGACACAGGGTCCCGAGCAGTACTTC; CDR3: CATSRETQGPEQYF
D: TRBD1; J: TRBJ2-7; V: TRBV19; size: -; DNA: TGTGCCAGTAGTCCTCGCCGGGACAGGGGTCACGAGCAGTACTTC; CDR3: CASSPRRDRGHEQYF
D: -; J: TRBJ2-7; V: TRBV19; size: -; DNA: TGTGCCAGTAGTATAAACAGAAACAACTACGAGCAGTACTTC; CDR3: CASSINRNNYEQYF
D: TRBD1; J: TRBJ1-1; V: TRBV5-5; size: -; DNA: TGTGCCAGCAGCCCATTTACAGGGGGCACTGAAGCTTTCTTT; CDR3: CASSPFTGGTEAFF
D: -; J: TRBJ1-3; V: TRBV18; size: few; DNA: TGTGCCAGCTCACCCTTTAGAGGTGGAAACACCATATATTTT; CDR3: CASSPFRGGNTIYF